This TCR beta chain is from a study of human T cells and chemical hapten exposure. Study overall: Sensitizing treatment utilized 2% DPC over a roughly 2 cm by roughly 2 cm portion of upper inner arm skin. Largely, small differences in pooled library volume made per-sample TCR yields vary. During the roughly 25-week study period, patients had diphenylcyclopropenone applied to the scalp every week.

Using its own MiXCR run on the RACE reads, TCRdb lists one record per CDR3 protein. In the table there are about 100,000 distinct CDR3 sequences, about an eighth of which are singletons. The time point denotes: patch test 2, 6 weeks after DPC sensitization. Indicated treatment: therapeutic diphenylcyclopropenone sensitization with weekly scalp DPC. The drawing of blood occurred before each patch test was applied. The sequenced sample was whole blood, obtained in connection with sensitization to the hapten diphenylcyclopropenone (DPC). The TCR comes from a middle-aged woman with alopecia areata. Some clones in this sample may be carry-over from other donors' samples.

The CDR3 DNA sequence: TGTGCCTGGACCAATCGGACTAGAAGAAACGGGGAGCTGTTTTTT. Its translation: CAWTNRTRRNGELFF. The J gene is TRBJ2-2, the V gene TRBV30; 7 bases fit TRBD2. The CDR3 spans 15 residues. V shed 4 bases and J 7 bases; nucleotides not matched to a gene: 12. Germline CDR1 GTSNPN, CDR2 SVGIG (reference sequence).